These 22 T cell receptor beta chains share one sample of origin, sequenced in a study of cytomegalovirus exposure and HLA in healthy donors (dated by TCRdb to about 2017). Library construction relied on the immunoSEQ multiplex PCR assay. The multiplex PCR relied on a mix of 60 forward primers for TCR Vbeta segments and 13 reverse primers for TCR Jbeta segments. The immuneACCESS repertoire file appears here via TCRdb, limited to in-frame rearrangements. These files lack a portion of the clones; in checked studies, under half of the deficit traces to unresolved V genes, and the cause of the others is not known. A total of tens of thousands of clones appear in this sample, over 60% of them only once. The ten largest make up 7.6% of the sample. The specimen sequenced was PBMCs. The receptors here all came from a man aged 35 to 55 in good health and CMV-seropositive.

The CDR3 region has the DNA TGTGCCAGCAGCTTGGGACAGGCGAGGGGCTACACCTTC. This translates into CASSLGQARGYTF. This sequence joins TRBV28 and TRBJ1-2; 8 bases map to TRBD1. This CDR3 has 13 residues. The ends lost 6 bases at V and 8 bases at J; junction bases unmatched: 8. Germline values: CDR1 MDHEN, CDR2 SYDVKM.

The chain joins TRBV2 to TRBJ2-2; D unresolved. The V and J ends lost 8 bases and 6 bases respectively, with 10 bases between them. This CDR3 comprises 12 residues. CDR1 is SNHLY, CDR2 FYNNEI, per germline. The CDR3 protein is CASRLGSGELFF. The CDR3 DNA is TGTGCCAGCCGCCTAGGATCCGGGGAGCTGTTTTTT.

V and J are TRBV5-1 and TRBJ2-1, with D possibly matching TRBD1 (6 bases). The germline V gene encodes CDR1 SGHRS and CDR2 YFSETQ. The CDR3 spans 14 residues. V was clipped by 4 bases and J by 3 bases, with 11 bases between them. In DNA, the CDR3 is TGCGCCAGCAGCATGGGACAAGACTACAATGAGCAGTTCTTC. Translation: CASSMGQDYNEQFF. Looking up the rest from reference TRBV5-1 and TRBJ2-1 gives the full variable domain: KAGVTQTPRYLIKTRGQQVTLSCSPISGHRSVSWYQQTPGQGLQFLFEYFSETQRNKGNFPGRFSGRQFSNSRSEMNVSTLELGDSALYLCASSMGQDYNEQFFGPGTRLTVL.

For the CDR3, the DNA is TGCAGCGTTGAAGCTGGGACTAGCTCGGGTTACGAGCAGTACTTC. Amino acids: CSVEAGTSSGYEQYF. The rearrangement joins TRBV29-1 to TRBJ2-7; 9 nucleotides match TRBD2. After removal of 1 base from V and 4 bases from J, the junction contained 8 bases not matched to a gene. The germline V gene has CDR1 SQVTM and CDR2 ANQGSEA. The CDR3 has 15 amino acids.

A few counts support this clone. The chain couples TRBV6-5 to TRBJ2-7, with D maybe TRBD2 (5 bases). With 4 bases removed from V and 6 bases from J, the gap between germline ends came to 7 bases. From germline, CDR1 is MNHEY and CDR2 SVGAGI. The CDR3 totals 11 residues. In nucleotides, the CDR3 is TGTGCCAGCAGTTCGGGGATCGAGCAGTACTTC. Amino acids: CASSSGIEQYF.

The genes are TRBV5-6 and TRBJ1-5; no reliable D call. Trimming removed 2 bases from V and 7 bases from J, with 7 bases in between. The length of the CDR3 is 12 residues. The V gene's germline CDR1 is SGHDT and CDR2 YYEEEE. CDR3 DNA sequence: TGTGCCAGCAGCTTATTTGAGCAGCCCCAGCATTTT. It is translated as CASSLFEQPQHF.

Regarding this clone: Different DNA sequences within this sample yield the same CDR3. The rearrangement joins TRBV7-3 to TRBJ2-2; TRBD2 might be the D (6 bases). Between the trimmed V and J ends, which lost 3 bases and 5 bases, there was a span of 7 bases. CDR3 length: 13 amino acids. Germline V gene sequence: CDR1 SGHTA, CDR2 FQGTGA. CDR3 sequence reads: CASSFRGTGELFF. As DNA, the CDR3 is TGTGCCAGCAGCTTCCGGGGGACCGGGGAGCTGTTTTTT.

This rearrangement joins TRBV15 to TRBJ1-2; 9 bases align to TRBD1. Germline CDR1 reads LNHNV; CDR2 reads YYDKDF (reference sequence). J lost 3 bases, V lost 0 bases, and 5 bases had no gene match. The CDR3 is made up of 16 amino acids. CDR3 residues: CATSRDLTGGHYGYTF. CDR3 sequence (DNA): TGTGCCACCAGCAGAGATCTTACAGGGGGCCACTATGGCTACACCTTC.

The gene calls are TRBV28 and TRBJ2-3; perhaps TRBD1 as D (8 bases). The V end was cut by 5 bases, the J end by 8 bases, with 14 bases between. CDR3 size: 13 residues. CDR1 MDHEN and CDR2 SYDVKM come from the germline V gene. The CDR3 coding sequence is TGTGCCAGCAGTCCGCACAGGGGGGGTACGCAGTATTTT. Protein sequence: CASSPHRGGTQYF.

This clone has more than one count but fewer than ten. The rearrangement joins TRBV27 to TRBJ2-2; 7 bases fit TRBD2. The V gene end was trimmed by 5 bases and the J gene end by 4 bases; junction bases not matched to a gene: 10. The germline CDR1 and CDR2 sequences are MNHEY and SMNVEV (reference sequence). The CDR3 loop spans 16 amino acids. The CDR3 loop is CASSPQGGRATGELFF. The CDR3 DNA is TGTGCCAGCAGTCCTCAGGGCGGGAGAGCCACCGGGGAGCTGTTTTTT.

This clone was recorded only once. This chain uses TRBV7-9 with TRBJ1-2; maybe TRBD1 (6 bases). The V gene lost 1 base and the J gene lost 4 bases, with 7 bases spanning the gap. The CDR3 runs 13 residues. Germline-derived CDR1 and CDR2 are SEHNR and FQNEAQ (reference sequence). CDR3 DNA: TGTGCCAGCAGCTTAGAACAGGGCTATGGCTACACCTTC. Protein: CASSLEQGYGYTF.

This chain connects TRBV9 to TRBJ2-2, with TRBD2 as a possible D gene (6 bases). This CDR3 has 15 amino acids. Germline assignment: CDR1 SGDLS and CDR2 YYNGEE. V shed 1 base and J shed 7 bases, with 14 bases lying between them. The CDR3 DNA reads TGTGCCAGCAGCGTAACCCCGGGAGCGGTCGGGGAGCTGTTTTTT. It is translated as CASSVTPGAVGELFF.

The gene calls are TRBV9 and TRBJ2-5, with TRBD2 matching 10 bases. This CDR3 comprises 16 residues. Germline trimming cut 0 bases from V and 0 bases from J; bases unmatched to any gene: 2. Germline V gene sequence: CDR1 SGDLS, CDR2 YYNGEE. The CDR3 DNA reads TGTGCCAGCAGCGTAGATAGCGGGGGGTACCAAGAGACCCAGTACTTC. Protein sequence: CASSVDSGGYQETQYF.

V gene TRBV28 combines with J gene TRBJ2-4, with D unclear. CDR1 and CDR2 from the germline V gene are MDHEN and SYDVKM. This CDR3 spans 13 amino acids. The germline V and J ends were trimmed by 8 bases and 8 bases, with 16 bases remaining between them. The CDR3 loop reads CASALAGEDIQYF. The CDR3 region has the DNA TGTGCCAGCGCTCTTGCCGGAGAGGACATTCAGTACTTC.

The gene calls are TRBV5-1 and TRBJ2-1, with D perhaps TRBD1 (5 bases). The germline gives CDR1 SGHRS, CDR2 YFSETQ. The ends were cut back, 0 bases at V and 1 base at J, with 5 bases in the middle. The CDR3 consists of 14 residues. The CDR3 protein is CASSLGQSYNEQFF. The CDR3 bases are TGCGCCAGCAGCTTGGGACAGTCCTACAATGAGCAGTTCTTC.

CDR3 nucleotides: TGTGCCAGCAGTCCCAGGGGGGATTACACCGGGGAGCTGTTTTTT. Translating it yields CASSPRGDYTGELFF. The V gene is TRBV27, the J gene TRBJ2-2, with a possible D match to TRBD1 (7 bases). V was clipped by 5 bases and J by 3 bases, with 13 bases between them. The germline gives CDR1 MNHEY, CDR2 SMNVEV (reference sequence). The CDR3 covers 15 residues.

The CDR3 nucleotides are TGTGCCACCAGCAGAGGGTTGGACAGGGGGCTAATGAACACTGAAGCTTTCTTT. Protein sequence: CATSRGLDRGLMNTEAFF. The chain recombines TRBV15 with TRBJ1-1, with TRBD1 matching over 11 bases. Germline assignment: CDR1 LNHNV and CDR2 YYDKDF (reference sequence). V trimming: 1 base; J trimming: 0 bases; junction bases outside the gene matches: 7. CDR3 length: 18 residues. The complete variable domain, with remaining parts taken from reference TRBV15 and TRBJ1-1, reads DAMVIQNPRYQVTQFGKPVTLSCSQTLNHNVMYWYQQKSSQAPKLLFHYYDKDFNNEADTPDNFQSRRPNTSFCFLDIRSPGLGDTAMYLCATSRGLDRGLMNTEAFFGQGTRLTVV.

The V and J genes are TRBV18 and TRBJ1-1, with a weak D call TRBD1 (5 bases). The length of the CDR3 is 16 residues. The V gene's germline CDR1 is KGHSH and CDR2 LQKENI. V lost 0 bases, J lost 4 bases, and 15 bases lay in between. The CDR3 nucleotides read TGTGCCAGCTCACCACCTTCGGGGGGGACCTTCACTGAAGCTTTCTTT. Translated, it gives CASSPPSGGTFTEAFF.

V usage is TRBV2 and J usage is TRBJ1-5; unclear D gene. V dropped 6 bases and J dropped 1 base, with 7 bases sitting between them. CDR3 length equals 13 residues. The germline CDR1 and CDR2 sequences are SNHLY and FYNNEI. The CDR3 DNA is TGTGCCAGCAGGGAGGAAAGCAATCAGCCCCAGCATTTT. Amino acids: CASREESNQPQHF.

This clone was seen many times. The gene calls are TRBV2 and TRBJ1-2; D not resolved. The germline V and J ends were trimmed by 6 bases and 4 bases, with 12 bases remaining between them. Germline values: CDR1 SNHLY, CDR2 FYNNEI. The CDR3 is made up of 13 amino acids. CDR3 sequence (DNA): TGTGCCAGCAGGTTTTTCGGAGGCTATGGCTACACCTTC. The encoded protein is CASRFFGGYGYTF.

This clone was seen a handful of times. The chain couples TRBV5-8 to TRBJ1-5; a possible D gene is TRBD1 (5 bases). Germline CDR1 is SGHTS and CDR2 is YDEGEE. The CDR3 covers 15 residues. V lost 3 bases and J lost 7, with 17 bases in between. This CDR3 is CASSWEGLREQPQHF. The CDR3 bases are TGTGCCAGCAGCTGGGAGGGGTTGCGAGAACAGCCCCAGCATTTT.

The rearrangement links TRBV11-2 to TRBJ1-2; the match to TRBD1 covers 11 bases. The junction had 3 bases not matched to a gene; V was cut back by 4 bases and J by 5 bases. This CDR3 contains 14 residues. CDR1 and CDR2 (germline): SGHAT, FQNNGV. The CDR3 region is CASSWTGGDYGYTF. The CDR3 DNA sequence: TGTGCCAGCAGCTGGACAGGGGGCGATTATGGCTACACCTTC.